A single sample is the source of the 8 T cell receptor beta chains below, sequenced in a study of T cell repertoires in cytomegalovirus infection (dated by TCRdb to the late 2010s). The label giving this sample's treatment or condition can be read as: in vitro stimulation with specific CMV peptide epitopes to enrich CMV-specific T cells. The reads were generated on an Illumina HiSeq 1500. TCRdb applied fastp at Q25 and MiXCR to the public reads, then kept only in-frame beta chains. Each entry is one CDR3 protein sequence, shown with its most common DNA and genes. The sample table lists about 900,000 distinct CDR3 sequences, around 32% of them with a count of one. About an eighth of the sample comes from the top ten. The antigens these receptors bind are not known. The sample in question was cultured CD8+ T cells from PBMCs, obtained from culture after CMV antigen stimulation. The receptor set was obtained from a human donor in good health (CMV status not recorded). Some clones in this sample may be carry-over from other donors' samples.

This clonotype was counted at least ten times. The chain couples TRBV4-2 to TRBJ1-5; 9 positions agree with TRBD1. CDR1 and CDR2 (germline): LGHNA, YNFKEQ. The CDR3 runs to 15 residues. Losses at the gene ends were 1 base for V and 6 bases for J; bases not matched to a gene: 4. The CDR3 DNA reads as TGTGCCAGCAGCCAAGTTACAGGGGGCCGTCAGCCCCAGCATTTT. Amino acids: CASSQVTGGRQPQHF.

This clonotype was seen at least ten times. The chain has TRBV2 and TRBJ1-5; D may be TRBD1 (6 bases). Germline V CDR1 and CDR2: SNHLY, FYNNEI. V shed 5 bases and J shed 7 bases, with 15 bases lying between them. The CDR3 sequence is 14 residues long. The CDR3 loop is CASSFGGGGQPQHF. The CDR3 coding sequence is TGTGCCAGCAGTTTTGGGGGGGGCGGCCAGCCCCAGCATTTT. The full variable domain, in which reference TRBV2 and TRBJ1-5 provide the parts outside the CDR3, is EPEVTQTPSHQVTQMGQEVILRCVPISNHLYFYWYRQILGQKVEFLVSFYNNEISEKSEIFDDQFSVERPDGSNFTLKIRSTKLEDSAMYFCASSFGGGGQPQHFGDGTRLSIL.

This clonotype was observed a handful of times. The genes are TRBV3-1 and TRBJ2-1; tentative D call: TRBD2 (5 bases). Looked up from germline, CDR1 is LGHDT and CDR2 is YNNKEL (reference sequence). The CDR3 has 16 residues. V lost 0 bases and J 1 base, leaving 10 bases between the germline ends. This CDR3 is CASSQDPADSYNEQFF. CDR3 nucleotides: TGTGCCAGCAGCCAAGATCCAGCGGATTCCTACAATGAGCAGTTCTTC.

This clonotype was recorded a few times. This chain joins TRBV7-9 and TRBJ1-3, with D perhaps TRBD1 (5 bases). This CDR3 spans 12 amino acids. Per germline, CDR1 SEHNR and CDR2 FQNEAQ (reference sequence). V gave up 5 bases and J gave up 11 bases, with 13 bases separating them. CDR3 region: CASSHLRAAIYF. Written as DNA, the CDR3 is TGTGCCAGCAGCCATCTCAGGGCAGCCATATATTTT.

The chain carries TRBV19 and TRBJ1-1, with a possible D match to TRBD1 (5 bases). Deletions cut 5 bases from V and 10 bases from J, with 14 bases between. The CDR3 runs to 12 residues. The germline V gene encodes CDR1 LNHDA and CDR2 SQIVND (reference sequence). In DNA, the CDR3 is TGTGCCAGTAGTGGGACGGCGTCGATAGCTTTCTTT. It yields the protein CASSGTASIAFF.

At least ten counts were recorded for this clonotype. The chain links TRBV7-2 to TRBJ1-2, with 8 bases fitting TRBD1. Looked up from germline, CDR1 is SGHTA and CDR2 is FQGNSA. The CDR3 loop spans 16 amino acids. V was clipped by 4 bases and J by 3 bases; unmatched bases: 10. CDR3 bases: TGTGCCAGCAGCTCCCATCTCTCAGGGGGCTACTATGGCTACACCTTC. It codes for CASSSHLSGGYYGYTF.

In this sample, this clonotype turned up many times. The chain uses TRBV7-9 and TRBJ1-2; D unclear. Looked up from germline, CDR1 is SEHNR and CDR2 is FQNEAQ (reference sequence). The CDR3 is made up of 15 amino acids. V lost 2 bases, J lost 2 bases, and 12 bases lay in between. CDR3 coding DNA: TGTGCCAGCAGCTTAATTTCGGAACTCAACTATGGCTACACCTTC. It specifies CASSLISELNYGYTF.

This clonotype came up many times. The chain is built from TRBV7-6 and TRBJ2-3; 14 bases are shared with TRBD2. CDR1 is SGHVS and CDR2 is FNYEAQ in the germline V gene. The CDR3 extends over 17 amino acids. J gave up 2 bases and V 2 bases, and 3 bases lay outside the gene matches. The CDR3 DNA sequence: TGTGCCAGCAGCTTACGGACTAGCGGGGGGACCACAGATACGCAGTATTTT. It translates to CASSLRTSGGTTDTQYF.